This T cell receptor (beta chain) was identified during a study of vaccination and CD4 T cells after COVID-19. The wider study: Subjects got two shots of BNT162b2 or mRNA-1273 vaccine.

Points on this clonotype: Antigen specificity is unknown.

Notes on the study in general: The appearance of a median about 86% of reactive clones in convalescent patients occurred only post-vaccination.

The treatment here: roughly 11-day PBMC culture with coronavirus spike peptide pools or control peptides (ViraFEST assay). Before TCRs were sequenced, ViraFEST expanded antigen-specific T cells with peptide pools. Upon completion of under twelve days of culture, CD4+ T cells were isolated via negative selection. The CDR3 is 14 amino acids. V lost 4 bases to trimming and J lost 3 bases; unmatched junction nucleotides: 4. Germline values: CDR1 MGHRA, CDR2 YSYEKL. Cultured CD4+ T cell DNA was sequenced using the Oncomine TCR Beta short-read assay. TCRdb reanalysed the PCR reads using MiXCR and keeps one entry per CDR3 protein. Among approximately 12,000 distinct CDR3 sequences listed, approximately 64% were seen once.

The TCR comes from a human donor who had recovered from COVID-19. Sequencing was carried out using CD4+ T cells from blood, cultured in vitro. The chain links TRBV4-1 to TRBJ2-5; 8 nucleotides align to TRBD2. CDR3 region: CASSLPGLEETQYF. The CDR3, as DNA: TGCGCCAGCAGCCTACCGGGACTAGAAGAGACCCAGTACTTC.